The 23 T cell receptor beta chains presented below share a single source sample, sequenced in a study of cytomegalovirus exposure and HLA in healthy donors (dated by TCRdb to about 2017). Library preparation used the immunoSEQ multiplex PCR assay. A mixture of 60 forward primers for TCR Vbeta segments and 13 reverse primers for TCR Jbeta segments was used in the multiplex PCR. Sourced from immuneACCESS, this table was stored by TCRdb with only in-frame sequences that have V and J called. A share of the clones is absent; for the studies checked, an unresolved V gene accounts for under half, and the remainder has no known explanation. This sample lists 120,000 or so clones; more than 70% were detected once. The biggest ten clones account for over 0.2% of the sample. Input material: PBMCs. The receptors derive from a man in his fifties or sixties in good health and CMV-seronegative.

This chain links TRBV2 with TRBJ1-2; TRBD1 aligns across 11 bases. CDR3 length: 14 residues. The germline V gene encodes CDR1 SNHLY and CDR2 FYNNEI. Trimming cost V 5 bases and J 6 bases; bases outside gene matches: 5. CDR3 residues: CASSLSGQGDGYTF. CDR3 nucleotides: TGTGCCAGCAGTCTGTCGGGACAGGGGGATGGCTACACCTTC.

This CDR3 is CSVDRGTEAFF. The CDR3 DNA reads TGCAGCGTTGACCGCGGGACTGAAGCTTTCTTT. V is TRBV29-1 and J is TRBJ1-1; D remains unclear. The V gene lost 3 bases and the J gene lost 5 bases, with 7 bases spanning the gap. Per the germline V gene, CDR1 is SQVTM and CDR2 is ANQGSEA. This CDR3 contains 11 residues. Complete variable domain (other parts from reference TRBV29-1 and TRBJ1-1): SAVISQKPSRDICQRGTSLTIQCQVDSQVTMMFWYRQQPGQSLTLIATANQGSEATYESGFVIDKFPISRPNLTFSTLTVSNMSPEDSSIYLCSVDRGTEAFFGQGTRLTVV.

The CDR3 nucleotides read TGCGCCAGCATCTGGGACAGGGGAGAAGATACGCAGTATTTT. Translation gives CASIWDRGEDTQYF. V gene TRBV10-1 combines with J gene TRBJ2-3; the match to TRBD1 covers 10 bases. CDR1 and CDR2 (germline): WNHNN, SYGVQD (reference sequence). This CDR3 comprises 14 residues. J lost 5 bases, V lost 7 bases, and 6 bases had no gene match.

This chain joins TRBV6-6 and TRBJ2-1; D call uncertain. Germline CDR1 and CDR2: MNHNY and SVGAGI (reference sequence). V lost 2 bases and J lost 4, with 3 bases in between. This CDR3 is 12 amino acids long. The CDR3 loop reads CASSYVYNEQFF. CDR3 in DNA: TGTGCCAGCAGTTACGTATACAATGAGCAGTTCTTC.

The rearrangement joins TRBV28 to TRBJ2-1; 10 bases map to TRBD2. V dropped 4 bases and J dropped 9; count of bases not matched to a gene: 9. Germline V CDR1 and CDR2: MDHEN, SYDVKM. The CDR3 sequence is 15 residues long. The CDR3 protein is CASSYRTGLAAEQFF. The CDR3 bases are TGTGCCAGCAGTTACAGGACTGGACTAGCGGCTGAGCAGTTCTTC.

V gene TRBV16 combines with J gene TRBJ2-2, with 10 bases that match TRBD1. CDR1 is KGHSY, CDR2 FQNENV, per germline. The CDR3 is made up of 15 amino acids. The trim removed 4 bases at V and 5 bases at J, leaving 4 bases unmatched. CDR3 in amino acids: CASSLTDRGTGELFF. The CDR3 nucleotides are TGTGCCAGCAGCCTCACGGACAGGGGGACCGGGGAGCTGTTTTTT.

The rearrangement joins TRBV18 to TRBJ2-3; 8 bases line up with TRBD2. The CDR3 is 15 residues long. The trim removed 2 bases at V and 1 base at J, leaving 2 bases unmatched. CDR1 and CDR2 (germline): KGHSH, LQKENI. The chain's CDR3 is CASSPRREGTDTQYF. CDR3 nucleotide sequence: TGTGCCAGCTCACCAAGGCGGGAGGGCACAGATACGCAGTATTTT.

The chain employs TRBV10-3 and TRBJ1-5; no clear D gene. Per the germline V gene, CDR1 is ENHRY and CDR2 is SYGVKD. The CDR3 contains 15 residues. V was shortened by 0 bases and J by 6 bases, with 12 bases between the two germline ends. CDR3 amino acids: CAISESVRRGQPQHF. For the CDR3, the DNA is TGTGCCATCAGTGAGTCGGTCCGACGAGGTCAGCCCCAGCATTTT.

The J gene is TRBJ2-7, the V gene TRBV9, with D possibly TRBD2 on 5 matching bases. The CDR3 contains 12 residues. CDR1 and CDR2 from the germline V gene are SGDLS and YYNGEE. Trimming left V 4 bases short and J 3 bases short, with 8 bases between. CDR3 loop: CASSPRGYEQYF. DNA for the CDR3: TGTGCCAGCAGCCCCCGGGGCTACGAGCAGTACTTC.

The CDR3 is CASSARDRGSEAFF. DNA of the CDR3: TGTGCCAGCAGTGCCCGAGACAGGGGGTCTGAAGCTTTCTTT. The V and J genes are TRBV6-1 and TRBJ1-1; 9 nucleotides align to TRBD1. Germline assignment: CDR1 MNHNS and CDR2 SASEGT. The CDR3 extends over 14 amino acids. With 4 bases clipped from V and 6 bases from J, the junction kept 6 bases outside the gene matches.

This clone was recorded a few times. CDR3 nucleotide sequence: TGCGCCAGCAGCTTGGGGCAGGGAGGTAGAGAGCAGTACTTC. It is translated as CASSLGQGGREQYF. This chain uses TRBV5-1 with TRBJ2-7; the D gene is possibly TRBD2 (6 bases). CDR3 size: 14 residues. Germline V CDR1 and CDR2: SGHRS, YFSETQ. The V and J ends lost 0 bases and 7 bases respectively, with 14 bases between them.

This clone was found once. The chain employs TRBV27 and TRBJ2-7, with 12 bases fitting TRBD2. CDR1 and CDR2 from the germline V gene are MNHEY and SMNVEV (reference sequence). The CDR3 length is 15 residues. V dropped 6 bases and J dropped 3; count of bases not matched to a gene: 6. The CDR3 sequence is CASRRPGLAGYEQYF. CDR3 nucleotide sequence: TGTGCCAGCAGACGACCGGGACTAGCGGGCTACGAGCAGTACTTC.

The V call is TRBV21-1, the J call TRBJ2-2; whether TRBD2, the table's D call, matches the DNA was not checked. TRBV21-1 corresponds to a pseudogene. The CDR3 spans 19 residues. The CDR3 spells CASSKAGTSGGGYTGELFF. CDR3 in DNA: TGTGCCAGCAGCAAAGCGGGGACTAGCGGGGGGGGCTACACCGGGGAGCTGTTTTTT.

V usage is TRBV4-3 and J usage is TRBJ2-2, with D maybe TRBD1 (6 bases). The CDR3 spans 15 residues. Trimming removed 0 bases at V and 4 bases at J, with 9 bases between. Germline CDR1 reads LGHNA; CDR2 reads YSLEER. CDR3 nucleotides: TGCGCCAGCAGCCAAGACAGGGGAAGCACCGGGGAGCTGTTTTTT. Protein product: CASSQDRGSTGELFF.

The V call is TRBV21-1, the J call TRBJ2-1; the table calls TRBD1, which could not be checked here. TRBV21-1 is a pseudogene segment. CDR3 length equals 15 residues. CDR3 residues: CASSRDDRLYNEQFF. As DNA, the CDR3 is TGTGCCAGCAGCAGAGACGACAGGCTCTACAATGAGCAGTTCTTC.

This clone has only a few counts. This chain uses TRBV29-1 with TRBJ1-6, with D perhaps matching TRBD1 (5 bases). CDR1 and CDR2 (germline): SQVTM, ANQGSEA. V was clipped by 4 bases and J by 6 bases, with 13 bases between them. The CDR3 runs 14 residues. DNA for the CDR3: TGCAGCGTTGTGGAGGGGTCGGGTAATTCACCCCTCCACTTT. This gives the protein CSVVEGSGNSPLHF.

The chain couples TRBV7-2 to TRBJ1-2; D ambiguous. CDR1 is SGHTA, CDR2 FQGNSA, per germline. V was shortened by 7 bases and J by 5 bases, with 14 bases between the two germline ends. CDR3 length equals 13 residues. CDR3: CASTLRREYGYTF. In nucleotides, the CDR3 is TGTGCCAGCACTCTGAGGAGGGAATATGGCTACACCTTC.

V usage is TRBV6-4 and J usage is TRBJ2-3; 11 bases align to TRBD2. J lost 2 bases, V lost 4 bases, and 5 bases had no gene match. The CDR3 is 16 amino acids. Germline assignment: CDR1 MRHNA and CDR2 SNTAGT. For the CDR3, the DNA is TGTGCCAGCAGTGTCCTAGCGGGAGGAGTCACAGATACGCAGTATTTT. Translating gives CASSVLAGGVTDTQYF.

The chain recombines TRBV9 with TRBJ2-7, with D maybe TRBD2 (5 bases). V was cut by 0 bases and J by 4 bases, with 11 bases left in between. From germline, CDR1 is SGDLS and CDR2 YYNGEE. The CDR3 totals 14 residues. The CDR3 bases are TGTGCCAGCAGCGTAGATACACGAGGGTACGAGCAGTACTTC. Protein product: CASSVDTRGYEQYF.

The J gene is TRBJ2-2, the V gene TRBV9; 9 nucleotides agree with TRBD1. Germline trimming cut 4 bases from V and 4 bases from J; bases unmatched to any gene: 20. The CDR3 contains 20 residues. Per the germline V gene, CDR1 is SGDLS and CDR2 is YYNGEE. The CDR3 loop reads CASSLSTGGLAGSGTGELFF. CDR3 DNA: TGTGCCAGCAGCCTATCAACAGGGGGCCTAGCCGGGAGTGGCACCGGGGAGCTGTTTTTT.

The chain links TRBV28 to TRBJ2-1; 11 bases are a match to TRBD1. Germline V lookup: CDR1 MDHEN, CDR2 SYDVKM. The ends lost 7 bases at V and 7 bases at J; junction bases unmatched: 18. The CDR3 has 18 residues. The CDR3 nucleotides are TGTGCCAGCACTTCCGGGACAGGGGGGGTCCATCCAAGAAATGAGCAGTTCTTC. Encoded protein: CASTSGTGGVHPRNEQFF.

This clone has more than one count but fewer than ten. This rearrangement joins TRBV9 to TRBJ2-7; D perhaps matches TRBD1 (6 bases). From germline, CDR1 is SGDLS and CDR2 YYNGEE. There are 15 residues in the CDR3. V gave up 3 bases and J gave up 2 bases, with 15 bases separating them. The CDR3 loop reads CASSASKGDTYEQYF. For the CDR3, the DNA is TGTGCCAGCAGCGCTTCTAAGGGGGATACCTACGAGCAGTACTTC.

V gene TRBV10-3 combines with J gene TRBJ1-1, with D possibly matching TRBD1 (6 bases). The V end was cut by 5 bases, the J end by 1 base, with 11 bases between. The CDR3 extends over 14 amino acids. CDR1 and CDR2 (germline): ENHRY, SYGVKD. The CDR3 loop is CAISYTGRNTEAFF. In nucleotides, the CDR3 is TGTGCCATCAGTTACACAGGGAGGAACACTGAAGCTTTCTTT.